A selection of T cell receptor beta chains follows, all from one sample in a study of shared clonotypes between healthy human individuals. Libraries were prepared by immunoSEQ multiplex PCR; TCRdb keeps only in-frame clonotypes and omits some of them. The sample comprises over a million clones, approximately 97% of which are singletons, and 1.2% rests with the top ten. Specimen: naive CD4+ T cells sorted from blood. The receptors here all came from a man aged 30 to 39 in good health. Each CDR3 is given with its conserved first and last residue. D genes are given only for firm matches. For some rows the clone size is stated as once, few or many, or as a class when expanded; others skip it.

clone_size	v_call	j_call	d_call	cdr3_nt	cdr3_aa
NA	TRBV21-1	TRBJ1-5	NA	TGTGCCAGCAGCAAAGTTCGGCGGGGATCCTCCAATCAGCCCCAGCATTTT	CASSKVRRGSSNQPQHF
NA	TRBV2	TRBJ2-7	NA	TGTGCCAGCAGTGAATTTGGGGGGTTCCGCGAGCAGTACTTC	CASSEFGGFREQYF
NA	TRBV2	TRBJ2-5	NA	TGTGCCAGCAGTGACGGCAGGGGCGACGAGACCCAGTACTTC	CASSDGRGDETQYF
NA	TRBV29-1	TRBJ2-1	NA	TGCAGCGTTGAAGCAGGGGTTGATGAGCAGTTCTTC	CSVEAGVDEQFF
NA	TRBV7-9	TRBJ2-7	NA	TGTGCCAGCAGCTGGCGGAGCTCCTACGAGCAGTACTTC	CASSWRSSYEQYF
NA	TRBV28	TRBJ1-3	NA	TGTGCCAGCATCGAGTCCCTCTCGGGAAACACCATATATTTT	CASIESLSGNTIYF
NA	TRBV28	TRBJ2-7	NA	TGTGCCAGCAGTTTGGGGTCACCGGGAAGAGGCTACGAGCAGTACTTC	CASSLGSPGRGYEQYF
NA	TRBV7-3	TRBJ2-4	NA	TGTGCCAGCAGCCAAACTGAACGGGGTCCCGGAAACATTCAGTACTTC	CASSQTERGPGNIQYF
once	TRBV5-1	TRBJ1-1	NA	TGCGCCAGCAGCCCCAGGGAGGGGGTGAACACTGAAGCTTTCTTT	CASSPREGVNTEAFF
NA	TRBV5-6	TRBJ1-1	NA	TGTGCCAGCAGCTTTATTCCCGGGGGTACTGAAGCTTTCTTT	CASSFIPGGTEAFF
NA	TRBV9	TRBJ2-2	NA	TGTGCCAGCAGCGTTTTGACGCAGACCTTCACCGGGGAGCTGTTTTTT	CASSVLTQTFTGELFF
once	TRBV5-4	TRBJ2-3	NA	TGTGCCAGCAGCTTGGTTTCTAGTGGCCCAGATACGCAGTATTTT	CASSLVSSGPDTQYF
NA	TRBV7-2	TRBJ2-7	TRBD1	TGTGCCAGCAGCCGGACAGGGATCTACGAGCAGTACTTC	CASSRTGIYEQYF
NA	TRBV5-1	TRBJ2-1	TRBD2	TGCGCCAGCAGGACTAGCGGAAACCTCAATGAGCAGTTCTTC	CASRTSGNLNEQFF
NA	TRBV10-3	TRBJ2-7	TRBD2	TGTGCCATCAGTGAGTCGTCTAGCGGCTACGAGCAGTACTTC	CAISESSSGYEQYF
NA	TRBV6-5	TRBJ1-4	NA	TGTGCCAGCAGTTACTTATTGTGGCCGACGATTGAAAAACTGTTTTTT	CASSYLLWPTIEKLFF
NA	TRBV18	TRBJ2-1	TRBD1	TGTGCCAGCTCGGACAGGGGCAGTTTCAATGAGCAGTTCTTC	CASSDRGSFNEQFF
NA	TRBV6-1	TRBJ2-7	NA	TGTGCCAGCAGCGACCCGGGCCTCCTTTGGGGCTTC	CASSDPGLLWGF
NA	TRBV6-1	TRBJ2-7	NA	TGTGCCAGCAGTGAAGGAGGTAGACTCTACGAGCAGTACTTC	CASSEGGRLYEQYF
NA	TRBV9	TRBJ2-7	NA	TGTGCCAGCAGCGTATACCTGGGGGCCCCCGAGCAGTACTTC	CASSVYLGAPEQYF
NA	TRBV27	TRBJ2-7	NA	TGTGCCAGCAGTCAGACGGCAGTCTACGAGCAGTACTTC	CASSQTAVYEQYF
once	TRBV7-9	TRBJ2-3	TRBD2	TGTGCCAGCAGCTTTCAACTAGCGGGATTCAAGGATACGCAGTATTTT	CASSFQLAGFKDTQYF
NA	TRBV18	TRBJ2-7	NA	TGTGCCAGCTCACCACCGTATGGCTACGAGCAGTACTTC	CASSPPYGYEQYF
NA	TRBV11-3	TRBJ1-1	NA	TGTGCCAGCAGCTCAAGGGTAGGGGGGACTTTCTTT	CASSSRVGGTFF
NA	TRBV5-1	TRBJ2-5	NA	TGCGCCAGCAGCTCTCCTGGGGCCTTACAAGAGACCCAGTACTTC	CASSSPGALQETQYF
NA	TRBV5-4	TRBJ2-5	NA	TGTGCCAGCAGCTTGGAGGCCGGCGGGCCACAAGAGACCCAGTACTTC	CASSLEAGGPQETQYF
NA	TRBV25-1	TRBJ1-5	TRBD1	TGTGCCAGCAGTCCCCGTGGCAGGGGGAATCAGCCCCAGCATTTT	CASSPRGRGNQPQHF
NA	TRBV28	TRBJ1-5	TRBD1	TGTGCCAGCAGTTCTACAGGGGGCGCACAGCCCCAGCATTTT	CASSSTGGAQPQHF
NA	TRBV18	TRBJ1-1	NA	TGTGCCAGCTCACCATTAGTGTCAGGGCTTAGAGACACTGAAGCTTTCTTT	CASSPLVSGLRDTEAFF
NA	TRBV27	TRBJ1-5	NA	TGTGCCAGCAGTTTGGAACGGGTCAATCAGCCCCAGCATTTT	CASSLERVNQPQHF
NA	TRBV10-3	TRBJ2-1	NA	TGTGCCATCAGAAGCGGAACGGTCTACAATGAGCAGTTCTTC	CAIRSGTVYNEQFF
NA	TRBV7-8	TRBJ2-1	TRBD2	TGTGCCAGCAGCCCCCCGGGACTAGCGGGGCCCTACAATGAGCAGTTCTTC	CASSPPGLAGPYNEQFF
NA	TRBV11-2	TRBJ2-1	TRBD2	TGTGCCAGCAGCCTTAGCGGGAGATCGGGAAATGAGCAGTTCTTC	CASSLSGRSGNEQFF
NA	TRBV5-1	TRBJ1-1	NA	TGCGCCAGCAGCTTGGTAATGACAGCTAACACTGAAGCTTTCTTT	CASSLVMTANTEAFF
NA	TRBV19	TRBJ2-1	NA	TGTGCCAGTAGTATATCGATGGGAGGATACAATGAGCAGTTCTTC	CASSISMGGYNEQFF
NA	TRBV15	TRBJ1-2	NA	TGTGCAATCGGGATATCTAACTATGGCTACACCTTC	CAIGISNYGYTF
once	TRBV5-1	TRBJ2-1	NA	TGCGCCAGCAGCTGGAACAGCGATGAGCAGTTCTTC	CASSWNSDEQFF
NA	TRBV18	TRBJ2-2	TRBD2	TGTGCCAGCTCTCGATCCGGGACTACCGTCACCGGGGAGCTGTTTTTT	CASSRSGTTVTGELFF
few	TRBV19	TRBJ2-7	TRBD1	TGTGCCAGTAGTGGGGACAGTATTAGACCCTACGAGCAGTACTTC	CASSGDSIRPYEQYF
once	TRBV28	TRBJ1-1	TRBD1	TGTGCCAGCAGTAGGATAAGGGGGCGCACTGAAGCTTTCTTT	CASSRIRGRTEAFF
NA	TRBV9	TRBJ1-1	NA	TGTGCCAGCAGCGTAGTAGGGTCCACTGAAGCTTTCTTT	CASSVVGSTEAFF
NA	TRBV30	TRBJ2-1	TRBD2	TGTGCCTGGACCATAAGGCGGCTAGCGGGAGTATACAATGAGCAGTTCTTC	CAWTIRRLAGVYNEQFF
NA	TRBV7-2	TRBJ1-4	NA	TGTGCCAGCAGAAAAAAAGGCACAGGGAGGAATGAAAAACTGTTTTTT	CASRKKGTGRNEKLFF
NA	TRBV10-3	TRBJ2-6	NA	TGTGCCATCAGTGAGTCGAGGGGTGGGGCCAACGTCCTGACTTTC	CAISESRGGANVLTF
NA	TRBV5-1	TRBJ2-1	NA	TGCGCCAGCAGACCCCCGACAGGCTCGCAGTTCTTC	CASRPPTGSQFF
NA	TRBV30	TRBJ2-1	TRBD2	TGTGCCTGGACTCTGTCGGCTAGCGGGATAGGTAATGAGCAGTTCTTC	CAWTLSASGIGNEQFF
once	TRBV19	TRBJ1-5	NA	TGTGCCAGTAGTATAACTCCGGGCTCCAATCAGCCCCAGCATTTT	CASSITPGSNQPQHF
NA	TRBV28	TRBJ2-7	NA	TGTGCCAGCAGGAGCCCGGCTAGCGTAACCTACGAGCAGTACTTC	CASRSPASVTYEQYF
NA	TRBV5-1	TRBJ1-1	NA	TGCGCCAGCAGCTTGGAAGGGTTCATGAACACTGAAGCTTTCTTT	CASSLEGFMNTEAFF
NA	TRBV6-6	TRBJ2-2	TRBD2	TGTGCCAGCGGAGCTAGCGGGAGTTCTGGCGGGGAGCTGTTTTTT	CASGASGSSGGELFF
once	TRBV27	TRBJ2-7	NA	TGTGCCAGCAGTTTATCACCGGACGGAGGGGACCGGCAGTACTTC	CASSLSPDGGDRQYF
NA	TRBV9	TRBJ2-7	NA	TGTGCCAGCAGCGTAGGGGGGAGAAGTGATCTTTACGAGCAGTACTTC	CASSVGGRSDLYEQYF
NA	TRBV28	TRBJ2-1	TRBD1	TGTGCCAGCAGGTCCGACAGGGGGCTCTACAATGAGCAGTTCTTC	CASRSDRGLYNEQFF
NA	TRBV7-3	TRBJ1-1	NA	TGTGCCAGCAGCCCACAAGGGGGATTGGCTTTCTTT	CASSPQGGLAFF
NA	TRBV7-2	TRBJ2-7	NA	TGTGCCAGCAGCTTAGTCGGGGACTCCTACGAGCAGTACTTC	CASSLVGDSYEQYF